Each of the 18 T cell receptor beta chains below was sequenced from the same sample in a study of blood T cells in healthy people across ages. Alongside a J-beta primer mix, a sample-barcoded 5' primer served in a second PCR lasting about 7 to 11 cycles. TCRdb ran MiXCR on the 5' RACE reads and lists one entry per CDR3 protein. The sample includes 550,000 to 700,000 distinct CDR3 sequences, roughly 28% seen only once; the top ten take approximately 17%. Sequencing input: blood. The receptors were gathered from a woman in her sixties or seventies in good health.

This clonotype has just a few counts. The chain combines TRBV2 with TRBJ2-5; no reliable D call. The J call may be mistaken, given a closer DNA end match to TRBJ2-1. Germline V gene sequence: CDR1 SNHLY, CDR2 FYNNEI. The length of the CDR3 is 11 residues. The CDR3 nucleotides read TGTGCCAGCACAAAAGCCGGTGAGCAGTTCTTC. As protein: CASTKAGEQFF.

The DNA for the CDR3 is TGTGCCAGCAGGGCGACTGACAGGGGCTACGAGCAGTACTTC. Its protein is CASRATDRGYEQYF. V gene TRBV12-3 or TRBV12-4 combines with J gene TRBJ2-7; TRBD1 aligns across 8 bases. The CDR3 loop spans 14 amino acids. Germline trimming cut 6 bases from V and 3 bases from J; bases unmatched to any gene: 7.

The J gene is TRBJ2-3, the V gene TRBV5-1; weak D call: TRBD2 (7 bases). The germline gives CDR1 SGHRS, CDR2 YFSETQ. V lost 5 bases and J 4 bases, leaving 11 bases between the germline ends. This CDR3 has 13 residues. CDR3: CASSLGGPDTQYF. CDR3 nucleotides: TGCGCCAGCAGTCTGGGGGGGCCAGATACGCAGTATTTT.

This clonotype turned up a few times. The chain recombines TRBV7-2 with TRBJ2-3, with D tentatively TRBD2 (7 bases). Germline V gene data show CDR1 as SGHTA and CDR2 as FQGNSA. Trimming removed 7 bases at V and 1 base at J, with 21 bases between. There are 17 residues in the CDR3. The CDR3 nucleotides read TGTGCCAGCACCTTGGGGGCCCGGGGGGTTGGCACAGATACGCAGTATTTT. This codes for CASTLGARGVGTDTQYF.

This clonotype was recorded a few times. This chain links TRBV12-3 or TRBV12-4 with TRBJ2-1; D unresolved. Trimming left V 1 base short and J 2 bases short, with 9 bases between. This CDR3 has 15 amino acids. The CDR3 DNA sequence: TGTGCCAGCAGTTTAGTTGCTGACACCTACAATGAGCAGTTCTTC. Translating it yields CASSLVADTYNEQFF.

The chain joins TRBV29-1 to TRBJ2-1; 11 bases agree with TRBD1. CDR1 and CDR2 from the germline V gene are SQVTM and ANQGSEA. The CDR3 contains 12 residues. V gave up 7 bases and J gave up 5 bases; unmatched junction bases: 1. The CDR3 loop is CSAGQGDNEQFF. CDR3 sequence (DNA): TGCAGCGCGGGACAGGGGGACAATGAGCAGTTCTTC.

The sample holds a few counts of this clonotype. The CDR3, as DNA: TGTGCCAGCAGCTCAGAGCGGGGGGGCCACAATGAGCAGTTCTTC. It translates to CASSSERGGHNEQFF. The chain carries TRBV4-2 and TRBJ2-1, with 10 bases fitting TRBD2. The CDR3 spans 15 residues. Trimming at V came to 5 bases and at J to 5 bases, leaving 6 bases not matched to a gene. Germline lookup yields CDR1 LGHNA and CDR2 YNFKEQ.

The chain uses TRBV21-1 and TRBJ2-4; the DNA was not used to check the table's D call, TRBD2. TRBV21-1 is a pseudogene. This CDR3 is 16 amino acids long. CDR3 nucleotides: TGTGCCAGCAGCGACCGGGACTGGTGTTCCAAAAACATTCAGTACTTC. The encoded protein is CASSDRDWCSKNIQYF.

This sequence joins TRBV12-3 or TRBV12-4 and TRBJ2-2; D is undetermined. V lost 6 bases to trimming and J lost 5 bases, with 7 bases between them. The CDR3 consists of 12 residues. The CDR3 region is CASRRPTGELFF. The CDR3 nucleotides are TGTGCCAGCAGACGACCAACCGGGGAGCTGTTTTTT.

This clonotype has a handful of counts. The genes are TRBV24-1 and TRBJ1-6; no firm D call. V lost 4 bases and J lost 3, with 18 bases in between. The CDR3 runs 18 residues. Germline V lookup: CDR1 KGHDR, CDR2 SFDVKD. CDR3 loop: CATSEPVPAQYYNSPLHF. DNA for the CDR3: TGTGCCACCAGTGAACCAGTCCCCGCCCAGTACTATAATTCACCCCTCCACTTT.

This clonotype was recorded at least ten times. The chain carries TRBV7-3 and TRBJ1-1, with 7 bases matching TRBD1. The V segment lost 5 bases and the J segment 4 bases; nucleotides outside the gene matches: 7. The CDR3 runs 14 residues. In germline, CDR1 is SGHTA, CDR2 FQGTGA. As DNA, the CDR3 is TGTGCCAGCAGCCTCAGACAGGGAGTCACTGAAGCTTTCTTT. This translates into CASSLRQGVTEAFF.

The V call is TRBV4-3, the J call TRBJ2-1; 13 bases match TRBD2. V was clipped by 3 bases and J by 7 bases; unmatched bases: 6. The CDR3 sequence is 16 residues long. Looked up from germline, CDR1 is LGHNA and CDR2 is YSLEER. CDR3 DNA: TGCGCCAGCAGCCAGAGCAGACTAGCGGGGGGTAATGAGCAGTTCTTC. Its translation is CASSQSRLAGGNEQFF.

Many counts were recorded for this clonotype. The chain recombines TRBV7-6 with TRBJ2-7, with D possibly matching TRBD1 (6 bases). This CDR3 is built from 14 residues. V lost 1 base and J 2 bases, leaving 9 bases between the germline ends. Germline assignment: CDR1 SGHVS and CDR2 FNYEAQ. Here the CDR3 DNA reads TGTGCCAGCAGCTTAGACAGGGTGGCCTACGAGCAGTACTTC. It encodes CASSLDRVAYEQYF.

A remark on this clonotype: A single base separates this from a much larger clone, so it may be a read error. The chain links TRBV5-6 to TRBJ2-2; D call uncertain. Germline assignment: CDR1 SGHDT and CDR2 YYEEEE. The CDR3 contains 14 residues. Trimming took 4 bases from V and 6 from J, leaving 13 bases between them. CDR3 amino acids: CASSPTGRPGELFF. The CDR3 nucleotides read TGTGCCAGCAGCCCTACTGGGCGCCCCGGGGAGCTGTTTTTT.

The chain links TRBV4-1 to TRBJ2-1; no reliable D call. CDR3 size: 17 residues. The ends were cut back, 0 bases at V and 9 bases at J, with 21 bases in the middle. Germline-derived CDR1 and CDR2 are MGHRA and YSYEKL. The CDR3 spells CASSQDEGVPERSEQFF. In DNA, the CDR3 is TGCGCCAGCAGCCAAGATGAAGGCGTTCCGGAGCGCAGTGAGCAGTTCTTC.

This clonotype turned up a few times. This chain links TRBV6-1 with TRBJ2-1; 12 positions match TRBD2. Trimming at V came to 4 bases and at J to 8 bases, leaving 9 bases not matched to a gene. The CDR3 runs to 16 residues. Germline V lookup: CDR1 MNHNS, CDR2 SASEGT. The CDR3 nucleotides read TGTGCCAGCAGTGTCCGAACTAGCGGGGGGCCCGATGAGCAGTTCTTC. Amino acids: CASSVRTSGGPDEQFF.

This clonotype was seen just once. The chain combines TRBV20-1 with TRBJ2-5; TRBD1 aligns across 8 bases. Germline lookup yields CDR1 DFQATT and CDR2 SNEGSKA (reference sequence). With V trimmed by 6 bases and J by 4 bases, 10 bases remained unmatched. CDR3 length equals 14 residues. The CDR3 loop is CSAEYRGRGETQYF. DNA for the CDR3: TGCAGTGCGGAATACAGGGGGAGAGGAGAGACCCAGTACTTC.

This clonotype was observed a single time. The rearrangement joins TRBV29-1 to TRBJ1-2; D perhaps matches TRBD1 (5 bases). V gave up 3 bases and J gave up 8 bases, with 10 bases separating them. This CDR3 is 11 amino acids long. Looked up from germline, CDR1 is SQVTM and CDR2 is ANQGSEA. CDR3 DNA: TGCAGCGTTGATACAGGATCCGGCTACACCTTC. Translated: CSVDTGSGYTF.